The clone carrying this T cell receptor (beta chain) was picked up many times. Its matching antigen is unknown. The entry originates in a study of early T cells in non-severe SARS-CoV-2 infection. In the study overall: Bulk RNA from unsorted whole blood was sequenced; chains were unpaired. Study-level points and caveats: Reliance on VDJdb matching favored anti-spike CD8 responses; private and CD4 specificities were missed.

As part of library construction, unique molecular identifiers were attached to individual cDNA molecules. MiXCR was run by TCRdb on the 5' RACE reads, yielding one entry per CDR3 protein. The sample carries some 55,000 distinct CDR3 sequences, 9.5% to 15% recorded once. Trimming pared 6 bases from V and 5 bases from J, leaving 10 bases between. From germline, CDR1 is SGHDN and CDR2 FVKESK. There are 12 residues in the CDR3. This chain links TRBV14 with TRBJ1-2, with D tentatively TRBD1 (5 bases). The clonotype was recovered from an adult who was a healthcare worker with PCR-confirmed SARS-CoV-2 infection or an uninfected control (not recorded which). The input for sequencing was whole blood, taken at baseline. The CDR3 nucleotides are TGTGCCAGCAGGCGAACAGGTTATGGCTACACCTTC. This encodes CASRRTGYGYTF.